This T cell receptor beta chain is drawn from a study of CD8+CD57+ T cells in acquired aplastic anemia. Study details: Sorted CD4+ and CD8+ cells gave a mean 3.2 ug DNA, range about 0.19 to 27.4 ug.

Overall study findings and caveats: About 29 CD8+ CDR3 sequences occurred in both the patients and the controls. Controls and patients did not differ significantly in CD8+ Simpson's diversity.

As concerns this clonotype: Its target is unknown.

CDR3 size: 13 residues. V shed 3 bases, J shed 9 bases, and the junction held 6 bases outside the gene matches. Germline CDR1 is DFQATT and CDR2 is SNEGSKA (reference sequence). Whoever was chosen for sequencing had shown CD8+CD57+ cell expansion by flow cytometry. CDR3 and TCR beta VDJ profiling relied on a genomic DNA template. TCRdb reanalysed the reads using MiXCR and keeps one entry per CDR3 protein. This table holds 150,000 to 180,000 distinct CDR3 sequences, roughly 49% found once. This clonotype originated in a human donor with aplastic anemia. This rearrangement joins TRBV20-1 to TRBJ2-1, with 9 bases that match TRBD2. The sequenced material came from sorted CD4+, CD8+, or CD8+CD57+ T cells (not recorded which) from PBMCs. CDR3 coding DNA: TGCAGTGCTAGGCGGGGGGGCAGAAGTGAGCAGTTCTTC. The encoded protein is CSARRGGRSEQFF.